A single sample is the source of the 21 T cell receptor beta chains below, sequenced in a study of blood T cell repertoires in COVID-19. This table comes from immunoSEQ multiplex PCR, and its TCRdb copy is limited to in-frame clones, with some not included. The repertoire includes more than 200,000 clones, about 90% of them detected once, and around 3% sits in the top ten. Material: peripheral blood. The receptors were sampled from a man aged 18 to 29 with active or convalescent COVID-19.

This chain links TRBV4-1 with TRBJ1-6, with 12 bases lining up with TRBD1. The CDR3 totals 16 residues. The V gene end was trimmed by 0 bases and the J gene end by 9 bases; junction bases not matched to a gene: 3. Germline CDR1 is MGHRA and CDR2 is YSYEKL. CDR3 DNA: TGCGCCAGCAGCCAAGAGGGACAGGGGGCAGGTTCACCCCTCCACTTT. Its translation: CASSQEGQGAGSPLHF.

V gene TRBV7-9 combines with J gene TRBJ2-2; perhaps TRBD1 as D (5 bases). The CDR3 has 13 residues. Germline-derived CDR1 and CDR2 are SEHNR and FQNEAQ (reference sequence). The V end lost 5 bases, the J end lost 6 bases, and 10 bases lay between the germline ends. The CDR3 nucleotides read TGTGCCAGCAGCCGAACAGGCGCCGGGGAGCTGTTTTTT. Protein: CASSRTGAGELFF.

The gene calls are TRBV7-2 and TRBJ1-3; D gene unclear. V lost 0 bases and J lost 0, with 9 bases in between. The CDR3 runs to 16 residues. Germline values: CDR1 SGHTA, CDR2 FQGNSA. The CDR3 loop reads CASSLATANSGNTIYF. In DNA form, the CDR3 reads TGTGCCAGCAGCTTAGCCACTGCTAACTCTGGAAACACCATATATTTT.

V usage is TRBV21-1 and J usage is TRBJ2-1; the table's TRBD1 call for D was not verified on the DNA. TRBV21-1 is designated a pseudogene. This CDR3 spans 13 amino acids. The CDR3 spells CASCGGTSNEQFF. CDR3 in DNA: TGTGCCAGCTGTGGGGGCACTAGCAATGAGCAGTTCTTC.

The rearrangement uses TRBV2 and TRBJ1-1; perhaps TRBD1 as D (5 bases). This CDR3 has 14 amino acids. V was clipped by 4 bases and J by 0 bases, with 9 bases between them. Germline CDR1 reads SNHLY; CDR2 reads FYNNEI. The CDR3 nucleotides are TGTGCCAGCAGTGGACAGACATTGAACACTGAAGCTTTCTTT. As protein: CASSGQTLNTEAFF.

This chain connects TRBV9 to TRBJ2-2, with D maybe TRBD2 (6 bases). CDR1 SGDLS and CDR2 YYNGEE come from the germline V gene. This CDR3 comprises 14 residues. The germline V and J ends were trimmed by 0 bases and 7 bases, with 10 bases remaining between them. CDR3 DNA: TGTGCCAGCAGCGTAGAGGAGGGCCACGGGGAGCTGTTTTTT. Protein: CASSVEEGHGELFF.

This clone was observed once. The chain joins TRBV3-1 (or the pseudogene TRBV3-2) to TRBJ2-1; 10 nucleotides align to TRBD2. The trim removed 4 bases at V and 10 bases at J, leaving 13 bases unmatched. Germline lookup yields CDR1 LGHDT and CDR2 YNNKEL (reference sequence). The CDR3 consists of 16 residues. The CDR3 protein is CASSREREGRSGEQFF. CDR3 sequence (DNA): TGTGCCAGCAGCCGAGAGCGGGAGGGCCGGTCCGGAGAGCAGTTCTTC.

The CDR3 reads CASSALMDRGNEKLFF. CDR3 bases: TGTGCCAGCAGCGCATTAATGGACAGGGGCAATGAAAAACTGTTTTTT. The chain recombines TRBV3-1 (or the pseudogene TRBV3-2) with TRBJ1-4; 9 positions match TRBD1. Germline V CDR1 and CDR2: LGHDT, YNNKEL (reference sequence). The CDR3 contains 16 residues. J gave up 5 bases and V 5 bases, and 9 bases lay outside the gene matches.

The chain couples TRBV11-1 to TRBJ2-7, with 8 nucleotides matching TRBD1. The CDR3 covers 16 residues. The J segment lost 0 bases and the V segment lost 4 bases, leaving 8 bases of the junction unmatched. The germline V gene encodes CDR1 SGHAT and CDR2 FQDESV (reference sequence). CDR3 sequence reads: CASSSEGGTGSYEQYF. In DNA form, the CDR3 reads TGTGCCAGCAGCTCCGAAGGAGGGACAGGCTCCTACGAGCAGTACTTC.

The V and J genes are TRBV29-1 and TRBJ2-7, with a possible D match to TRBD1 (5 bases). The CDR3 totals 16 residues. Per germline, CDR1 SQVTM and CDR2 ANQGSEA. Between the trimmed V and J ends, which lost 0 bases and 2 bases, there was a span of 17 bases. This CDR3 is CSVEDLSAQGPYEQYF. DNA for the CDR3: TGCAGCGTTGAAGATCTTTCGGCCCAGGGCCCCTACGAGCAGTACTTC.

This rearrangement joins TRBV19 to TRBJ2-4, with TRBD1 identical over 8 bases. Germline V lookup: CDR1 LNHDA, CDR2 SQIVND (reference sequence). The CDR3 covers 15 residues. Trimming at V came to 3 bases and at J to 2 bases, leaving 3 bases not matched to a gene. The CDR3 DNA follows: TGTGCCAGTAGTATTCAGGGGGCATCCAAAAACATTCAGTACTTC. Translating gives CASSIQGASKNIQYF.

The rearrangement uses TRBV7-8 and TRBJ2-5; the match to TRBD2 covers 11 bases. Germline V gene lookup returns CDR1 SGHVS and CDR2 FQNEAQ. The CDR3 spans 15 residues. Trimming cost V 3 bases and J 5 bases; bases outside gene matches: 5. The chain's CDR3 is CASSFSGGAGETQYF. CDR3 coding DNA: TGTGCCAGCAGCTTTAGCGGGGGGGCAGGTGAGACCCAGTACTTC.

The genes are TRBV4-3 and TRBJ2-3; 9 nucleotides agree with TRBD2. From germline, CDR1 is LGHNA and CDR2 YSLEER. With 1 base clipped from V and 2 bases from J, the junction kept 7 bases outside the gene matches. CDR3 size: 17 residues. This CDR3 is CASSQGLAAITTDTQYF. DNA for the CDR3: TGCGCCAGCAGCCAAGGACTAGCGGCAATCACCACAGATACGCAGTATTTT.

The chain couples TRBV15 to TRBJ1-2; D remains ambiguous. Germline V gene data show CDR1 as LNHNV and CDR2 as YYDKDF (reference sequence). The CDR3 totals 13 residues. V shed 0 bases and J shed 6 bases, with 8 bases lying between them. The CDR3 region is CATSRDRGHGYTF. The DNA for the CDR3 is TGTGCCACCAGCAGAGATAGAGGGCATGGCTACACCTTC. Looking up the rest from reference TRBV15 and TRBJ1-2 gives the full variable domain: DAMVIQNPRYQVTQFGKPVTLSCSQTLNHNVMYWYQQKSSQAPKLLFHYYDKDFNNEADTPDNFQSRRPNTSFCFLDIRSPGLGDTAMYLCATSRDRGHGYTFGSGTRLTVV.

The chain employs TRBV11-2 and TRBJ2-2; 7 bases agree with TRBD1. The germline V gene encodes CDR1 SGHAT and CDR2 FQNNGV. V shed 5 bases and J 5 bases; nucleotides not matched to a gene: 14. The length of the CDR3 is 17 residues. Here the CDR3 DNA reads TGTGCCAGCAGCCCCCGGGGTTCAGGGGGTGTTACCGGGGAGCTGTTTTTT. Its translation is CASSPRGSGGVTGELFF.

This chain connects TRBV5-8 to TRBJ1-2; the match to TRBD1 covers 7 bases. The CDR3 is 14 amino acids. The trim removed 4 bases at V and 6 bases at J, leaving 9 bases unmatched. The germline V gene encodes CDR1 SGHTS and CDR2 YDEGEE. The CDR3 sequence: CASSRRDRKNGYTF. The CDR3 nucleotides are TGTGCCAGCAGCCGCCGGGACAGAAAGAATGGCTACACCTTC.

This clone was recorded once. The DNA for the CDR3 is TGTGCCAGTAGTATTAATGTGGGGCAGGGCACCGGGGAGCTGTTTTTT. It translates to CASSINVGQGTGELFF. The chain uses TRBV19 and TRBJ2-2; perhaps TRBD1 as D (5 bases). The CDR3 is 16 amino acids. Germline V lookup: CDR1 LNHDA, CDR2 SQIVND (reference sequence). The germline V and J ends were trimmed by 3 bases and 4 bases, with 15 bases remaining between them.

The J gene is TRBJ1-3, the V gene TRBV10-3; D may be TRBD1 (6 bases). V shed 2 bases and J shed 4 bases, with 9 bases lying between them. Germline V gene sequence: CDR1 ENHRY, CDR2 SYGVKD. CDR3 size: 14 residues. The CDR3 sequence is CAISEQGSGNTIYF. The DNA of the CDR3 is TGTGCCATCAGTGAGCAGGGGTCAGGAAACACCATATATTTT.

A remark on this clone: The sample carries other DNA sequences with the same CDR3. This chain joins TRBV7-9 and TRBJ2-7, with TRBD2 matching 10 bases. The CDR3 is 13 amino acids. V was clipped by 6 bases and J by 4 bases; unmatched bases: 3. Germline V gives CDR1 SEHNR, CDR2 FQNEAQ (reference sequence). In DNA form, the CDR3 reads TGTGCCAGCAGGCCTAGCGGGAGTTACGAGCAGTACTTC. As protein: CASRPSGSYEQYF.

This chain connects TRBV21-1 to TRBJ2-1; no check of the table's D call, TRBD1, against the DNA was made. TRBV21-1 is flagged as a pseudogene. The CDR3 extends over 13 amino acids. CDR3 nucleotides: TGTGCCAGCAGCGCCGACAGGGGGCGAGAGCAGTTCTTC. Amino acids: CASSADRGREQFF.

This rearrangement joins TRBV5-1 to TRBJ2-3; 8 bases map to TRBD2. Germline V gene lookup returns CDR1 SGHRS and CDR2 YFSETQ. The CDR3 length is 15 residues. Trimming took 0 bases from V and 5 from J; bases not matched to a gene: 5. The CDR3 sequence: CASSLEREREDTQYF. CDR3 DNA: TGCGCCAGCAGCTTGGAGCGGGAGCGGGAAGATACGCAGTATTTT.